The 13 T cell receptor beta chains given below trace back to one sample, sequenced in a study of blood T cell repertoires in COVID-19. The method was immunoSEQ multiplex PCR; TCRdb's version includes in-frame clones alone and lacks a portion of them. This sample has about 42,000 clones, with roughly 92% found just once. The source material was peripheral blood. Every receptor here comes from a man in his fifties with active COVID-19.

A word on this clone: The junction does not match germline at one end; this may be a read error. This chain uses TRBV6-1 with TRBJ1-5; the D is unclear. Germline loops: CDR1 MNHNS, CDR2 SASEGT. This CDR3 contains 13 residues. The CDR3 nucleotides are TGTGCCAGCAATGAAGGGAGAGATCAGCCCCAGCATTTT. Its translation is CASNEGRDQPQHF.

CDR3: CSVYRDMNTEAFF. The CDR3 DNA reads as TGCAGCGTTTACAGGGATATGAACACTGAAGCTTTCTTT. This chain uses TRBV29-1 with TRBJ1-1; a possible D gene is TRBD1 (6 bases). CDR3 length: 13 amino acids. V lost 5 bases and J 0 bases, leaving 10 bases between the germline ends. Germline V CDR1 and CDR2: SQVTM, ANQGSEA. Combining the CDR3 with reference TRBV29-1 and TRBJ1-1 gives the whole variable domain SAVISQKPSRDICQRGTSLTIQCQVDSQVTMMFWYRQQPGQSLTLIATANQGSEATYESGFVIDKFPISRPNLTFSTLTVSNMSPEDSSIYLCSVYRDMNTEAFFGQGTRLTVV.

The rearrangement links TRBV7-8 to TRBJ1-5; D unresolved. This CDR3 has 16 amino acids. Trimming stripped 3 bases from V and 0 bases from J, with 12 bases between. The germline V gene has CDR1 SGHVS and CDR2 FQNEAQ. This CDR3 is CASSFGGGNSNQPQHF. The CDR3, as DNA: TGTGCCAGCAGCTTCGGAGGAGGAAATAGCAATCAGCCCCAGCATTTT.

The table lists this clone with a few counts. CDR3 DNA sequence: TGTGCCAGCAGTTCAGACAGGTCGGTGTTAGGCTCACCCCTCCACTTT. Translation: CASSSDRSVLGSPLHF. The chain carries TRBV27 and TRBJ1-6; the D gene is possibly TRBD1 (6 bases). Looked up from germline, CDR1 is MNHEY and CDR2 is SMNVEV (reference sequence). The CDR3 covers 16 residues. Deletions cut 4 bases from V and 10 bases from J, with 20 bases between.

The CDR3 DNA reads TGCAGCGTTGTCTTCAGGGCGCGGACTGAAGCTTTCTTT. Translating gives CSVVFRARTEAFF. This chain uses TRBV29-1 with TRBJ1-1; D might be TRBD1 (5 bases). Trimming took off 4 bases at V and 5 bases at J, with 14 bases between the two ends. Germline CDR1 reads SQVTM; CDR2 reads ANQGSEA. The CDR3 is 13 residues long. Full variable domain (rest looked up from reference TRBV29-1 and TRBJ1-1): SAVISQKPSRDICQRGTSLTIQCQVDSQVTMMFWYRQQPGQSLTLIATANQGSEATYESGFVIDKFPISRPNLTFSTLTVSNMSPEDSSIYLCSVVFRARTEAFFGQGTRLTVV.

This chain connects TRBV19 to TRBJ2-1, with TRBD2 matching 7 bases. Germline lookup yields CDR1 LNHDA and CDR2 SQIVND (reference sequence). The CDR3 runs to 16 residues. V was pared by 0 bases and J by 6 bases, with 8 bases of the junction left unmatched. The CDR3: CASSIDPSGKGNEQFF. CDR3 DNA: TGTGCCAGTAGTATAGATCCCAGCGGGAAAGGCAATGAGCAGTTCTTC.

This clone came up once. V usage is TRBV6-1 and J usage is TRBJ2-1, with 9 bases fitting TRBD2. The germline V gene has CDR1 MNHNS and CDR2 SASEGT. V was clipped by 0 bases and J by 5 bases; unmatched bases: 11. The CDR3 consists of 18 residues. The CDR3 loop is CASSEAASGTGRNNEQFF. CDR3 coding DNA: TGTGCCAGCAGTGAAGCCGCTAGCGGGACGGGGCGTAACAATGAGCAGTTCTTC.

The chain employs TRBV30 and TRBJ1-4; a weak D match, TRBD1 (5 bases). V shed 0 bases and J shed 10 bases, with 12 bases lying between them. CDR3 length equals 13 residues. The germline CDR1 and CDR2 sequences are GTSNPN and SVGIG (reference sequence). CDR3 protein: CAWSVSPQGKLFF. Written as DNA, the CDR3 is TGTGCCTGGAGTGTATCCCCCCAGGGAAAACTGTTTTTT.

In this sample, this clone turned up once. The gene calls are TRBV7-3 and TRBJ2-1, with 8 positions matching TRBD2. Germline V gene sequence: CDR1 SGHTA, CDR2 FQGTGA. V was pared by 0 bases and J by 4 bases, with 5 bases of the junction left unmatched. The CDR3 is 16 amino acids. CDR3 in DNA: TGTGCCAGCAGCTTAACTGTTAGCGGGATATACAATGAGCAGTTCTTC. It codes for CASSLTVSGIYNEQFF.

This chain links TRBV5-6 with TRBJ1-3; D perhaps matches TRBD1 (6 bases). From germline, CDR1 is SGHDT and CDR2 YYEEEE. CDR3 length: 15 amino acids. Trimming removed 0 bases at V and 3 bases at J, with 10 bases between. CDR3 DNA sequence: TGTGCCAGCAGCTTGGCCGGCAGGGGTGGAAACACCATATATTTT. It specifies CASSLAGRGGNTIYF. The entire variable domain, with the rest obtained from reference TRBV5-6 and TRBJ1-3, is as follows: DAGVTQSPTHLIKTRGQQVTLRCSPKSGHDTVSWYQQALGQGPQFIFQYYEEEERQRGNFPDRFSGHQFPNYSSELNVNALLLGDSALYLCASSLAGRGGNTIYFGEGSWLTVV.

The gene calls are TRBV6-6 and TRBJ1-6; 7 nucleotides line up with TRBD1. From germline, CDR1 is MNHNY and CDR2 SVGAGI (reference sequence). Trimming at V came to 5 bases and at J to 7 bases, leaving 8 bases not matched to a gene. The CDR3 covers 15 residues. The CDR3 DNA is TGTGCCAGCAGTGACCCGGGACAGCGGAATTCACCCCTCCACTTT. Residues: CASSDPGQRNSPLHF.

This clone was picked up one time. The V and J genes are TRBV15 and TRBJ1-1; no clear D gene. CDR3 size: 13 residues. The V end lost 2 bases, the J end lost 3 bases, and 7 bases lay between the germline ends. CDR1 and CDR2 from the germline V gene are LNHNV and YYDKDF (reference sequence). The CDR3 reads CATSRQQDTEAFF. The CDR3, as DNA: TGTGCCACCAGCAGACAGCAGGACACTGAAGCTTTCTTT.

The chain employs TRBV28 and TRBJ1-2; 8 nucleotides match TRBD1. The germline gives CDR1 MDHEN, CDR2 SYDVKM. Germline trimming cut 2 bases from V and 4 bases from J; bases unmatched to any gene: 3. The CDR3 consists of 14 residues. CDR3 residues: CASSLTGGIYGYTF. CDR3 sequence (DNA): TGTGCCAGCAGTTTAACAGGGGGAATCTATGGCTACACCTTC.